The text below deals with one TCR beta chain. Germline V lookup: CDR1 LNHDA, CDR2 SQIVND (reference sequence). CDR3 length: 14 amino acids. The V end lost 7 bases, the J end lost 5 bases, and 17 bases lay between the germline ends. This sample was taken from a study of CD8 T cells in Susac syndrome. The authors sequenced TCR beta from blood CD8+ and CD4+ T cells. FACS was used to enrich TEMRA cells, whereas the CD8+ and CD4+ T cells were obtained by negative isolation. RNA, at about 0.45 to 1 ug, was reverse transcribed with random hexamers. In TCRdb, the immunoSEQ multiplex PCR reads were re-called with MiXCR into one record per CDR3 protein. The table has under 55,000 distinct CDR3 sequences, roughly 93% seen once; the top ten hold 0.4% to 0.55%.

The specimen was CD8+ T cells from PBMCs. The receptor was isolated from a human donor with multiple sclerosis. The V call is TRBV19, the J call TRBJ1-1; D is uncertain. This CDR3 reads CASTLGQDYTEAFF. DNA of the CDR3: TGTGCCAGTACCCTAGGGCAGGATTATACTGAAGCTTTCTTT. Complete variable domain (other parts from reference TRBV19 and TRBJ1-1): DGGITQSPKYLFRKEGQNVTLSCEQNLNHDAMYWYRQDPGQGLRLIYYSQIVNDFQKGDIAEGYSVSREKKESFPLTVTSAQKNPTAFYLCASTLGQDYTEAFFGQGTRLTVV.